This T cell receptor (beta chain) was identified during a study of T cells in Graves' hyperthyroidism and ophthalmopathy. Across the whole study: Blood was drawn when the patient was first diagnosed and still untreated.

This clonotype has at least ten counts. The antigen is undetermined. TCR beta CDR3 region amplification was performed from RNA transcripts. The HTBI primer set was used in a first-round RT-PCR of the TCR CDR3. TCRdb re-derived calls from the multiplex PCR reads in MiXCR, one entry per CDR3 protein. The table records more than 500,000 distinct CDR3 sequences, roughly 15% of them present only once. The V gene lost 3 bases and the J gene lost 5 bases, with 10 bases spanning the gap. The length of the CDR3 is 12 residues. CDR1 is SQVTM and CDR2 is ANQGSEA in the germline V gene. General observations from the study: Ophthalmopathy, as predicted by the model, came a median about six months after the prediction. In the blood, most expanded thyroid clonotypes above 0.001 appeared as well.

The chain has TRBV29-1 and TRBJ2-5; D ambiguous. The sequence was collected from a woman aged 40 to 50 with Graves' ophthalmopathy. The sequencing sample was made of blood. CDR3 nucleotides: TGCAGCGTTGACAGGAGTAGGGAGACCCAGTACTTC. This encodes CSVDRSRETQYF.